This T cell receptor (beta chain) was documented in a study of T cell responses to AZD1222 COVID-19 vaccine. About this clone itself: The antigen remains undetermined.

From germline, CDR1 is SQVTM and CDR2 ANQGSEA. The CDR3 contains 12 residues. Deletions cut 7 bases from V and 5 bases from J, with 14 bases between. TCRdb keeps only in-frame clones here, not all; method: immunoSEQ multiplex PCR. The table has about 140,000 clones, more than 80% seen once. Overall study results and limits: Clonal diversity may have been underestimated, and the donors were mostly white British, with more females than males. Spike-specific TCR breadth and depth were elevated following two AZD1222 doses. Along spike, vaccine-associated CD4 TCRs were found throughout, with dominance at 160-218 and 743-854. Repertoire sampling happened only post peak T cell response.

The material sequenced was peripheral blood, taken on day 0 of AZD1222 vaccination. The chain employs TRBV29-1 and TRBJ1-2; D is possibly TRBD1 (6 bases). This TCR was recovered from an adult in good health. The CDR3 loop reads CSAIAGAYGYTF. CDR3 nucleotides: TGCAGCGCCATTGCAGGGGCGTATGGCTACACCTTC.